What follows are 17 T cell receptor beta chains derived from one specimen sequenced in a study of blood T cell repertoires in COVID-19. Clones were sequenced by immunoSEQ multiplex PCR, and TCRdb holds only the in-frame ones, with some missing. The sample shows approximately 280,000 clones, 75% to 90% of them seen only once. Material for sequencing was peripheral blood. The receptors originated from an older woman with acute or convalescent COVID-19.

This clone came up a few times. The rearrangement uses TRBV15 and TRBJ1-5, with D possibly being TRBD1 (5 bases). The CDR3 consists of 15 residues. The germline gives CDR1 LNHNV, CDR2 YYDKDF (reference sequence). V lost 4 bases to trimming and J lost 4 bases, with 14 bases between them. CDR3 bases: TGTGCCACCAGCATAGGAACAGGCAGTAATCAGCCCCAGCATTTT. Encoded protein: CATSIGTGSNQPQHF. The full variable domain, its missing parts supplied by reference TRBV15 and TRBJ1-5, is DAMVIQNPRYQVTQFGKPVTLSCSQTLNHNVMYWYQQKSSQAPKLLFHYYDKDFNNEADTPDNFQSRRPNTSFCFLDIRSPGLGDTAMYLCATSIGTGSNQPQHFGDGTRLSIL.

DNA for the CDR3: TGTGCCAGCCAAAATCCGAGAGGGCACCTTACCATGAACACTGAAGCTTTCTTT. This translates into CASQNPRGHLTMNTEAFF. The chain recombines TRBV19 with TRBJ1-1; D is ambiguous. Germline CDR1 reads LNHDA; CDR2 reads SQIVND (reference sequence). The CDR3 runs to 18 residues. Trimming shortened V by 9 bases and J by 0 bases, and 26 bases separated the two germline ends.

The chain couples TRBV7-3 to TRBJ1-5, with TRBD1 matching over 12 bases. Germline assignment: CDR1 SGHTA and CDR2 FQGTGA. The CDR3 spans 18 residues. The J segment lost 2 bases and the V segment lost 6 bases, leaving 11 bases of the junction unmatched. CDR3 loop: CASRSGTGGPMGNQPQHF. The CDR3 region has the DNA TGTGCCAGCAGATCCGGGACAGGGGGCCCCATGGGCAATCAGCCCCAGCATTTT.

The CDR3 protein is CASSPPGQMISGNTIYF. CDR3 bases: TGTGCCAGCTCACCTCCGGGACAGATGATCTCTGGAAACACCATATATTTT. The chain carries TRBV18 and TRBJ1-3; 7 bases align to TRBD1. Germline CDR1 KGHSH, CDR2 LQKENI. After removal of 3 bases from V and 0 bases from J, the junction contained 8 bases not matched to a gene. CDR3 length equals 17 residues. Complete variable domain (other parts from reference TRBV18 and TRBJ1-3): NAGVMQNPRHLVRRRGQEARLRCSPMKGHSHVYWYRQLPEEGLKFMVYLQKENIIDESGMPKERFSAEFPKEGPSILRIQQVVRGDSAAYFCASSPPGQMISGNTIYFGEGSWLTVV.

The CDR3 nucleotides read TGTGCCAGCAGCTTATCCCCTACAGGGCTGATCTATGGCTACACCTTC. Translation gives CASSLSPTGLIYGYTF. The rearrangement links TRBV7-2 to TRBJ1-2; D is possibly TRBD1 (6 bases). CDR3 length equals 16 residues. Germline loops: CDR1 SGHTA, CDR2 FQGNSA. V was clipped by 2 bases and J by 4 bases, with 17 bases between them. Filled out from reference TRBV7-2 and TRBJ1-2, the complete variable domain reads GAGVSQSPSNKVTEKGKDVELRCDPISGHTALYWYRQSLGQGLEFLIYFQGNSAPDKSGLPSDRFSAERTGGSVSTLTIQRTQQEDSAVYLCASSLSPTGLIYGYTFGSGTRLTVV.

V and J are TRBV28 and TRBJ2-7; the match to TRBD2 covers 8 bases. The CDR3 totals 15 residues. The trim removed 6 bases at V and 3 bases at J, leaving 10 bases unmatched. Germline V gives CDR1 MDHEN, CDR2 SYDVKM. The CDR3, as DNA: TGTGCCAGCAGGTTGCCGAGCGGGAGATACTACGAGCAGTACTTC. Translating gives CASRLPSGRYYEQYF.

The CDR3 DNA follows: TGTGCCAGCAGTGAAACGGGTAACTATGGCTACACCTTC. As protein: CASSETGNYGYTF. The chain joins TRBV6-1 to TRBJ1-2; D gene unclear. The CDR3 has 13 residues. CDR1 is MNHNS, CDR2 SASEGT, per germline. Trimming took 2 bases from V and 1 from J, leaving 5 bases between them.

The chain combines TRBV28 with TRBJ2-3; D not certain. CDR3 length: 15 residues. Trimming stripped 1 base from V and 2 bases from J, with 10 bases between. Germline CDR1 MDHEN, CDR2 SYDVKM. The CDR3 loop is CASSLYDKNTDTQYF. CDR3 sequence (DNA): TGTGCCAGCAGTTTATACGACAAGAACACAGATACGCAGTATTTT.

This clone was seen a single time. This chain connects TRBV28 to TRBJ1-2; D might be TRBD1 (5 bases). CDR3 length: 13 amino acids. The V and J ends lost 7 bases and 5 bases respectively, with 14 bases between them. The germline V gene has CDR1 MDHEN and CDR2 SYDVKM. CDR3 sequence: CASTIRAGYGYTF. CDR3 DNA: TGTGCCAGCACCATCAGGGCCGGTTATGGCTACACCTTC.

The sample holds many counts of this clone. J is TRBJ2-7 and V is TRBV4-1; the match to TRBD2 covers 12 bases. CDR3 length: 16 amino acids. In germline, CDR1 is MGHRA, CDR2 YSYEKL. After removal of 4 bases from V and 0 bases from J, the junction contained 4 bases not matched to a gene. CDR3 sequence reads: CASSREGLAGSYEQYF. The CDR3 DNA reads TGCGCCAGCAGCCGGGAGGGACTAGCGGGCTCCTACGAGCAGTACTTC.

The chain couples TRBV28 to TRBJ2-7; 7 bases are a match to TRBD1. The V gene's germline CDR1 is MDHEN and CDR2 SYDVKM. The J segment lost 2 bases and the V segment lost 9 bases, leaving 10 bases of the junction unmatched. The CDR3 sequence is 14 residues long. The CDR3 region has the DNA TGTGCCAGTACTACAGGGGCCCACCCCTACGAGCAGTACTTC. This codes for CASTTGAHPYEQYF.

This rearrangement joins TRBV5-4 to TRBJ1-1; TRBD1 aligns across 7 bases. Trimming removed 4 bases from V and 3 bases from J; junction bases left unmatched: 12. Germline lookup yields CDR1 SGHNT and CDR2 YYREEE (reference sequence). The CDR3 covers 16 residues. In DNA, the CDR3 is TGTGCCAGCAGCACGCGACAGGGAAGAGGGGACACTGAAGCTTTCTTT. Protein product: CASSTRQGRGDTEAFF.

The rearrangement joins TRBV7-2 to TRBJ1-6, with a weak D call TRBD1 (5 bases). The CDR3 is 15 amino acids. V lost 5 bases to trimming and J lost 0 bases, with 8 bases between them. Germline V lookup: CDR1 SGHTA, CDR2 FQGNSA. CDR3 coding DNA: TGTGCCAGCAGCATGGACATCTCCTATAATTCACCCCTCCACTTT. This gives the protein CASSMDISYNSPLHF.

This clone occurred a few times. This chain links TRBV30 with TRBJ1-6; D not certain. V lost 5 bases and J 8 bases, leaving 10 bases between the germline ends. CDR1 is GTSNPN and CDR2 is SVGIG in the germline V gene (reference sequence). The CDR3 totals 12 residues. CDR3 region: CAWGREDSPLHF. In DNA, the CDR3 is TGTGCCTGGGGAAGGGAGGATTCACCCCTCCACTTT. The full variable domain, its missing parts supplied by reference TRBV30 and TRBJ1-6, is SQTIHQWPATLVQPVGSPLSLECTVEGTSNPNLYWYRQAAGRGLQLLFYSVGIGQISSEVPQNLSASRPQDRQFILSSKKLLLSDSGFYLCAWGREDSPLHFGNGTRLTVT.

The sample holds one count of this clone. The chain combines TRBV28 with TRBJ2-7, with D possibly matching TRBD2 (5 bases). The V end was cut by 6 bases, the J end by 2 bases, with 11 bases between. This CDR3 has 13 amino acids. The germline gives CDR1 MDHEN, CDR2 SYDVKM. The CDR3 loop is CASSTVEAYEQYF. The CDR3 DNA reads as TGTGCCAGCAGCACGGTGGAGGCCTACGAGCAGTACTTC. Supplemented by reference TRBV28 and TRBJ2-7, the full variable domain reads DVKVTQSSRYLVKRTGEKVFLECVQDMDHENMFWYRQDPGLGLRLIYFSYDVKMKEKGDIPEGYSVSREKKERFSLILESASTNQTSMYLCASSTVEAYEQYFGPGTRLTVT.

CDR3: CASHPGQPYNEQFF. For the CDR3, the DNA is TGTGCCAGCCACCCGGGACAACCCTACAATGAGCAGTTCTTC. This chain uses TRBV27 with TRBJ2-1, with TRBD1 as a possible D gene (6 bases). Germline V CDR1 and CDR2: MNHEY, SMNVEV (reference sequence). The CDR3 is 14 residues long. Deletions cut 8 bases from V and 2 bases from J, with 13 bases between.

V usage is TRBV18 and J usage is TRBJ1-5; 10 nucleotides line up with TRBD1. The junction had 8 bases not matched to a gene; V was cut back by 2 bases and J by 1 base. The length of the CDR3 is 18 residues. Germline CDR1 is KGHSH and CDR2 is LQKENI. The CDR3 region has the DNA TGTGCCAGCTCACCAACCCCGGGGACAGGGGTGAGCAATCAGCCCCAGCATTTT. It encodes CASSPTPGTGVSNQPQHF.